A single T cell receptor beta chain is shown here with its context. Antigen unknown. The table came from immunoSEQ multiplex PCR; TCRdb's copy has only in-frame clones and leaves some out. The sample includes more than 250,000 clones, 90% seen only once; the top ten take approximately 3.1%. These data originate in a study of cytomegalovirus exposure and HLA in healthy donors. Study outcomes and limitations: Among TCR beta chains, those listed as cytomegalovirus-associated numbered over 150. Within the 130 or so validation repertoires, first-cohort TCR clusters tended to co-occur, according to a later analysis.

The receptor was derived from a woman in her 30s in good health and CMV-seronegative. Sequenced sample: PBMCs.

The CDR3 DNA sequence: TGTGCCAGCGCCCGAAAACGGCAGGATGGCTACACCTTC. Translation gives CASARKRQDGYTF. The gene calls are TRBV2 and TRBJ1-2; D remains unclear. V lost 8 bases to trimming and J lost 6 bases, with 16 bases between them. This CDR3 is built from 13 residues. Germline V gene lookup returns CDR1 SNHLY and CDR2 FYNNEI.